The present TCR beta chain was sequenced within a study of T-cell memory formation after mild COVID-19. J lost 7 bases, V lost 1 base, and 8 bases had no gene match. Germline CDR1 is SGHTA and CDR2 is FQGNSA. CDR3 length: 16 amino acids. This clonotype was detected ten times or more. Its antigen is not known. Constant-segment primers were used for 5'RACE, and the resulting TCR alpha and TCR beta cDNA libraries carried sample barcodes and UMIs. TCRdb called the 5' RACE reads again in MiXCR, with one record for every CDR3 protein. The data contain 450,000 to 650,000 distinct CDR3 sequences, less than 25% of them seen just once; the ten biggest clones take up approximately 8.4%. Study-level points and caveats: A balance of CD4 and CD8 characterized clones contracting day 15 to 85, whereas later expanders leaned CD4+.

Sample: PBMCs or a T cell subset sorted from them (not recorded which). This clonotype was sampled from an adult woman who had mild COVID-19 (a few samples of this study predate the infection). Cell type and time point are not known. The chain recombines TRBV7-2 with TRBJ2-5; TRBD2 agrees at 11 bases. The CDR3: CASSLVPTSGAVTQYF. The CDR3 DNA is TGTGCCAGCAGCTTAGTCCCGACTAGCGGGGCGGTGACCCAGTACTTC.